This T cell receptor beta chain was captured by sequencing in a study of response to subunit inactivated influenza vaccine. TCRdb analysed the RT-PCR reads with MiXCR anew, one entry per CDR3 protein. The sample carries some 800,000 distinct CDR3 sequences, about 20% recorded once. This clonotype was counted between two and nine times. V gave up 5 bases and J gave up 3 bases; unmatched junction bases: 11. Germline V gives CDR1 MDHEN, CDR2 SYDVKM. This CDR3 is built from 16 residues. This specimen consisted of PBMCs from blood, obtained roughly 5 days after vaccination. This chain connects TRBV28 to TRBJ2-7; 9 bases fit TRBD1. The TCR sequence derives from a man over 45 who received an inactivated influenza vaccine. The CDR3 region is CASSARLGDRVYEQYF. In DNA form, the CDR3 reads TGTGCCAGCAGTGCCCGCCTTGGGGACAGGGTCTACGAGCAGTACTTC.